This TCR beta chain was identified during a study of blood T cell repertoires in COVID-19 (dated by TCRdb to the early 2020s). Study-wide context: Samples from collaborators originated in the United States, Italy and Spain and spanned both the acute and convalescent phases of COVID-19. The material from the prospective study consisted of cDNA or gDNA derived from T cells, B-cell-depleted T cells, or PBMCs. Subjects who had been exposed to COVID-19, were actively infected with it, or had recovered from it provided the deeply sampled blood TCRbeta repertoires that made up the dataset. The repertoires were released in a freely available public database intended as a resource for research on the immune response to SARS-CoV-2. Samples came from the ongoing ImmuneRACE study (first 160 participants) plus 1,254 subjects from 6 global collaborators. Sample metadata almost always included a de-identified subject ID, COVID-19 status, age in years and sex. Where HLA class I and class II types were available, the types were taken from metadata supplied by the sample provider, not from assay-based typing. What the research found in general, with its limitations: The amount of clinical and demographic metadata varied by source and participant and was provided uncurated.

Whole blood was collected in K2EDTA tubes by collaborating institutions according to the institutions' own protocols. For TCRbeta analysis, collaborators shipped samples in one of three forms: frozen whole blood, isolated PBMCs, or DNA extracted from either of those sample types. In regard to this clone: Which antigen it targets is not known. Base qualities are not at hand, and no much larger clone is one base apart.

Inclusive of the bounding cysteine and phenylalanine, the CDR3 is 16 residues long. Kept here is only the CDR3 DNA, which spans 48 bases and is read in frame from base 1. From the germline V gene (reference sequence), CDR1 is LNHDA and CDR2 is SQIVND. Germline trimming: 4 bases from V, 0 bases from J; junction bases outside gene matches: 6. TCRbeta CDR3 regions were amplified from genomic DNA by means of the immunoSEQ Assay, a bias-controlled multiplex PCR. The paper's data handling went like this. Nucleated cell counts per sample were estimated from amplification of reference gene primers within the assay. To quantify the absolute abundance of each unique TCRbeta CDR3 rearrangement, sequence reads were collapsed and filtered. For each sample, productive Simpson clonality was calculated by taking the square root of Simpson's diversity index across productive rearrangements. TCRdb took this table from immuneACCESS and kept in-frame rearrangements with V and J called. Such tables lack part of the clones; where checked against another copy, unresolved V genes explain under half of the gap, and the rest is unexplained. That table gives V, J and clone size, and the DNA gave D and trimming. The sample profile shows some 220,000 clones; 84% of them were found once. The ten largest clonotypes hold 4% to 4.5% of the sample.

Sequencing used peripheral blood. This sequence originates from a man over 45 with acute or convalescent COVID-19. Recombination linked TRBV19 to TRBJ1-3, with 7 bases aligning to TRBD1. DNA sequence: TGTGCCAGTAGTAATCGCTGGACAGGCTCTGGAAACACCATATATTTT. Its translation reads: CASSNRWTGSGNTIYF. Reference TRBV19 and TRBJ1-3 genes cover what lies past the CDR3, so the full variable domain is DGGITQSPKYLFRKEGQNVTLSCEQNLNHDAMYWYRQDPGQGLRLIYYSQIVNDFQKGDIAEGYSVSREKKESFPLTVTSAQKNPTAFYLCASSNRWTGSGNTIYFGEGSWLTVV.